A selection of T cell receptor beta chains follows, all from one sample in a study of cytomegalovirus exposure and HLA in healthy donors. Repertoires were generated with immunoSEQ multiplex PCR, while TCRdb's copy carries only in-frame clones and drops some. The sample has roughly 230,000 clones; approximately 81% are singletons. The sequencing input was PBMCs. Every receptor here comes from a girl aged 2 to 10 in good health and CMV-seronegative. CDR3s include the opening cysteine and the closing phenylalanine or tryptophan. The D gene is left open where the match is weak. Expanded clones get a size class; other rows say once, few or many, or leave the size out.

abundance: -
d_gene: -
v_gene: TRBV6-1
j_gene: TRBJ2-5
CDR3nt: TGTGCCAGCTTTGTTTGGCAGGGGAGTCGGGAGACCCAGTACTTC
CDR3aa: CASFVWQGSRETQYF

abundance: once
d_gene: -
v_gene: TRBV6-5
j_gene: TRBJ2-4
CDR3nt: TGTGCCAGCAGTCAAGGAGTGCTAGCCAAAAACATTCAGTACTTC
CDR3aa: CASSQGVLAKNIQYF

abundance: -
d_gene: -
v_gene: TRBV6-1
j_gene: TRBJ2-7
CDR3nt: TGTGCCAGCAGTGATCGGGCAGGGACTTCCCACGAGCAGTACTTC
CDR3aa: CASSDRAGTSHEQYF

abundance: -
d_gene: TRBD1
v_gene: TRBV30
j_gene: TRBJ1-2
CDR3nt: TGTGCATCCGACTCCGGGACAGGGGGCTTTGGCTACACCTTC
CDR3aa: CASDSGTGGFGYTF

abundance: -
d_gene: TRBD2
v_gene: TRBV5-1
j_gene: TRBJ2-3
CDR3nt: TGCGCCAGCAGCTTAACGGGACTAGCTGATACGCAGTATTTT
CDR3aa: CASSLTGLADTQYF

abundance: -
d_gene: TRBD1
v_gene: TRBV30
j_gene: TRBJ1-4
CDR3nt: TGTGCCTGGACCCGGCTCGGGACAGGGGGTGAAAAACTGTTTTTT
CDR3aa: CAWTRLGTGGEKLFF

abundance: -
d_gene: TRBD2
v_gene: TRBV7-8
j_gene: TRBJ2-2
CDR3nt: TGTGCCAGCAGCTTAGTCCCTAGCGGCACCGGGGAGCTGTTTTTT
CDR3aa: CASSLVPSGTGELFF

abundance: -
d_gene: TRBD2
v_gene: TRBV9
j_gene: TRBJ2-1
CDR3nt: TGTGCCAGCAGTCCGACTAGCGGGCCCCGCTACAATGAGCAGTTCTTC
CDR3aa: CASSPTSGPRYNEQFF

abundance: -
d_gene: -
v_gene: TRBV11-3
j_gene: TRBJ2-2
CDR3nt: TGTGCCAGCAGCTTGGGGCAAACATCGAACACCGGGGAGCTGTTTTTT
CDR3aa: CASSLGQTSNTGELFF

abundance: -
d_gene: TRBD2
v_gene: TRBV4-2
j_gene: TRBJ2-1
CDR3nt: TGTGCCAGCAGCCAAGATCCTAGCGGGATCTACAATGAGCAGTTCTTC
CDR3aa: CASSQDPSGIYNEQFF

abundance: -
d_gene: TRBD2
v_gene: TRBV2
j_gene: TRBJ2-1
CDR3nt: TGTGCCAGCAGGAGACTAGCGGGGCCCTACAATGAGCAGTTCTTC
CDR3aa: CASRRLAGPYNEQFF